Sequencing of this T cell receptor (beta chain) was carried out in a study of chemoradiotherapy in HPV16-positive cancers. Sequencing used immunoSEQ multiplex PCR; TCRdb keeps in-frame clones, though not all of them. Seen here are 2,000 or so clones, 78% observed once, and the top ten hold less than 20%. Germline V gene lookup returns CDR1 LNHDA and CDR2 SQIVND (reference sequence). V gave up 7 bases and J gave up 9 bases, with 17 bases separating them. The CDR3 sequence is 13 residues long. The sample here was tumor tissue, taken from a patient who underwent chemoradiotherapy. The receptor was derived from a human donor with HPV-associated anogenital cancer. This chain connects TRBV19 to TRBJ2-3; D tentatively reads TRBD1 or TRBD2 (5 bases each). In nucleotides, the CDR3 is TGTGCCAGTAACGAAGGCACGGGGCGCACGCAGTATTTT. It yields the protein CASNEGTGRTQYF.